This TCR beta chain was documented in a study of T-cell memory formation after mild COVID-19 (dated by TCRdb to the early 2020s). Background for the entire study: Most TCR sequence clusters were specific to one of the two donors. T-cell clones expanding and contracting after mild COVID-19 in two donors were tracked by longitudinal TCRalpha and TCRbeta repertoire sequencing. The cohort was made up of two young adult volunteers, one female and one male, who were previously healthy.

Ficoll-Paque density gradient centrifugation was used to isolate PBMCs. The CDR3 sequence holds 12 residues, the cysteine and phenylalanine included. Only the CDR3 DNA stays, 36 bases, in frame from base 1. V lost 3 bases and J lost 5 bases; the stretch between them is 9 bases long. CDR1 SGHRS and CDR2 YFSETQ were looked up in the germline V gene. This clonotype was detected ten times or more. Its antigen remains undetermined. No much larger clone is present one base from it, and per-base qualities are unavailable. Sequencing was carried out with an Illumina NovaSeq 6000. TCRalpha and TCRbeta cDNA libraries were constructed by 5'RACE with constant-segment primers, with sample barcodes and unique molecular identifiers being introduced. RNA was extracted from every sample with Trizol reagent. Libraries were amplified in two PCR steps, with a second sample barcode and Illumina TruSeq adapters added in the second step. Sequencing of the libraries was done on an Illumina NovaSeq, producing 2 x 150 bp paired-end reads. As for the authors' bioinformatics: Reads were demultiplexed and collapsed into UMI-guided consensus sequences with migec v1.2.7. With mixcr v2.1.11, UMI consensuses were aligned to TRA and TRB V and J templates and assembled into clonotypes. A clonotype was counted as expanded or contracted only if both edgeR and NoisET called the change significant, with noise models trained on biological replicates. For edgeR calls, a false discovery rate-adjusted p below 0.01 and a log2 fold-change threshold of 1 were applied. As an exploratory analysis of dynamics, PCA with hierarchical clustering was applied to max-normalized trajectories of the 1000 most abundant clonotypes. The CD4 or CD8 phenotype of responding clones was assigned using the separately sequenced CD4+ and CD8+ repertoires. TCRdb cleaned the public reads at Q25 with fastp, built clones with MiXCR and kept in-frame beta chains. When rows share a CDR3 protein, they turn into one entry using the most common DNA and genes. The authors' filters were not applied to this entry. The sample yields about 350,000 distinct CDR3 sequences; around 20% were counted once. The ten top clones hold roughly 23% of the sample.

What the authors observed across the whole study: Clones that contracted from day 15 to 85 showed balanced CD4/CD8 phenotypes, whereas a second wave of clones that expanded from day 15 to 37 leaned towards CD4+. Contracting CD4+ clones were located mainly in the CM and EM memory subsets, whereas CD8+ clones were found to be enriched in EMRA. Whether the second-wave clones peaking on day 37 were SARS-CoV-2 specific was not confirmed. The study covered only two mild cases, and larger cohorts including severe cases with pre-infection samples were considered necessary. The detection of some responding clones in pre-infection memory suggests that pre-existing cross-reactive memory T cells joined the SARS-CoV-2 response.

The sequenced sample consisted of PBMCs or a T cell subset sorted from them (not recorded which). This receptor was taken from a young man who had mild COVID-19 (a few samples of this study predate the infection). The sample titles of this study are shuffled in the database, so cell type and time point are left out; the donor was told from shared clones. The chain is made from TRBV5-1 and TRBJ2-7; a tentative D call is TRBD1 (6 bases match). The bases are TGCGCCAGCAGCTCGACAGGCGACGAGCAGTACTTC. Translated, it reads CASSSTGDEQYF. The CDR3 plus the reference TRBV5-1 and TRBJ2-7 genes for the other parts give the full variable domain: KAGVTQTPRYLIKTRGQQVTLSCSPISGHRSVSWYQQTPGQGLQFLFEYFSETQRNKGNFPGRFSGRQFSNSRSEMNVSTLELGDSALYLCASSSTGDEQYFGPGTRLTVT.